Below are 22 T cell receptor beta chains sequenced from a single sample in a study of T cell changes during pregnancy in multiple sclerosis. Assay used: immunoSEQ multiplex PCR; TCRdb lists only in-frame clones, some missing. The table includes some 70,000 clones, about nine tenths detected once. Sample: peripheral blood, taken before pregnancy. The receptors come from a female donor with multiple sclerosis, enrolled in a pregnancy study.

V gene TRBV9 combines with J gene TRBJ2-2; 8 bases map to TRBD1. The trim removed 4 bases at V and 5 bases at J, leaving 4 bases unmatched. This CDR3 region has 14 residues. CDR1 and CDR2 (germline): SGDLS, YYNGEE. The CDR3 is CASSSRTGTGELFF. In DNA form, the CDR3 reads TGTGCCAGCAGCTCTCGGACAGGGACCGGGGAGCTGTTTTTT.

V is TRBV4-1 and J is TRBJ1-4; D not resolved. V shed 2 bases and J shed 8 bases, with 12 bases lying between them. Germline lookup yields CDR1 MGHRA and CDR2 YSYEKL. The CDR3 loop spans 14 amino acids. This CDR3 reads CASSQMEFGEKLFF. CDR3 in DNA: TGCGCCAGCAGCCAAATGGAGTTTGGGGAAAAACTGTTTTTT.

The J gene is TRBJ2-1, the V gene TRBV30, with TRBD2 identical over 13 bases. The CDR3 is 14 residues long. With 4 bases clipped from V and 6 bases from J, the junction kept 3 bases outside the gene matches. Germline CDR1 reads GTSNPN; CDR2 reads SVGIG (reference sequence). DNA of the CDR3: TGTGCCTGGACGGGACTAGCGGGATTCAATGAGCAGTTCTTC. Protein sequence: CAWTGLAGFNEQFF.

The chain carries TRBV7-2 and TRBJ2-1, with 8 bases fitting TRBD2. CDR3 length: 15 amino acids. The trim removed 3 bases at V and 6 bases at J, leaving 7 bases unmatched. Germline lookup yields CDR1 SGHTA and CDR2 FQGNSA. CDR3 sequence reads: CASSFGGGLANEQFF. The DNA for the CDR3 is TGTGCCAGCAGCTTCGGCGGGGGGCTGGCCAATGAGCAGTTCTTC. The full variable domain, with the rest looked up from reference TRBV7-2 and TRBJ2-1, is GAGVSQSPSNKVTEKGKDVELRCDPISGHTALYWYRQSLGQGLEFLIYFQGNSAPDKSGLPSDRFSAERTGGSVSTLTIQRTQQEDSAVYLCASSFGGGLANEQFFGPGTRLTVL.

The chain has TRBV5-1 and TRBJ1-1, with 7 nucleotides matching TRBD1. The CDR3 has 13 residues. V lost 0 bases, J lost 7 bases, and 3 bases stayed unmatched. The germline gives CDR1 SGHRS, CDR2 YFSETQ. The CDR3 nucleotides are TGCGCCAGCAGCTTGGCCGGACAGGTTGAAGCTTTCTTT. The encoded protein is CASSLAGQVEAFF.

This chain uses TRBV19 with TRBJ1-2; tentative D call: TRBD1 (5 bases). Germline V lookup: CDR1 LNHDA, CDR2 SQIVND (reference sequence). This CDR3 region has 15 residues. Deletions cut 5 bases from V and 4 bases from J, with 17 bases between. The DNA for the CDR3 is TGTGCCAGTAGTGGAGGGGCAGGGATCCTCTATGGCTACACCTTC. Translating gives CASSGGAGILYGYTF. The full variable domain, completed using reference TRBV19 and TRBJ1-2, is DGGITQSPKYLFRKEGQNVTLSCEQNLNHDAMYWYRQDPGQGLRLIYYSQIVNDFQKGDIAEGYSVSREKKESFPLTVTSAQKNPTAFYLCASSGGAGILYGYTFGSGTRLTVV.

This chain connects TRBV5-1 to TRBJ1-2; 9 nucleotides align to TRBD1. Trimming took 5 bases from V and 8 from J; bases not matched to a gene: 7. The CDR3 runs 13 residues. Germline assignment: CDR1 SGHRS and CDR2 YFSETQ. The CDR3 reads CASSYGQGNGYTF. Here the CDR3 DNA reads TGCGCCAGCAGTTACGGACAGGGGAACGGCTACACCTTC.

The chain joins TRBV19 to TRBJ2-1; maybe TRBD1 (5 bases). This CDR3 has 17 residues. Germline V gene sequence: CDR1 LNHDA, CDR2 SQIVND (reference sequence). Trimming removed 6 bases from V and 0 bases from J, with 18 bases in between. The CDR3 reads CASSHYKGFSSYNEQFF. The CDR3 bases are TGTGCCAGTAGCCACTATAAGGGGTTCAGCTCCTACAATGAGCAGTTCTTC.

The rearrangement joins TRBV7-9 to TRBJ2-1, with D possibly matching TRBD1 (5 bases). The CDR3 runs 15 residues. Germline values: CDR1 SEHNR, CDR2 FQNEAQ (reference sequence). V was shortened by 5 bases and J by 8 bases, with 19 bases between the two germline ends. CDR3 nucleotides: TGTGCCAGCAGCCAAAATAGGGCAGGGATCGATGAGCAGTTCTTC. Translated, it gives CASSQNRAGIDEQFF.

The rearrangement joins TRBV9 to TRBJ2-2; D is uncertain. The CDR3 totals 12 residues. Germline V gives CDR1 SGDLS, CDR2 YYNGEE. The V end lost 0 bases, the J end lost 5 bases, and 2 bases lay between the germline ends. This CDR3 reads CASSVATGELFF. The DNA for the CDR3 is TGTGCCAGCAGCGTAGCAACCGGGGAGCTGTTTTTT.

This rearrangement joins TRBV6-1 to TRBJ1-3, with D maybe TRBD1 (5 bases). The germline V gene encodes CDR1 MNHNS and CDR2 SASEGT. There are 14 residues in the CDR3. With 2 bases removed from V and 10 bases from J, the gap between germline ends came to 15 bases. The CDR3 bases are TGTGCCAGCAGTGAAACAGGTTTGGTCCATACCATATATTTT. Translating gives CASSETGLVHTIYF.

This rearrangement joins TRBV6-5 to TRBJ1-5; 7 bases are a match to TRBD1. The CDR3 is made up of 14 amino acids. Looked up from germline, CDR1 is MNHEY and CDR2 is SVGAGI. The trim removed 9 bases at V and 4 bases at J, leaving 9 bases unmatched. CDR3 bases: TGTGCCAGTAGAAGGGGGCCAGAAAATCAGCCCCAGCATTTT. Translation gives CASRRGPENQPQHF.

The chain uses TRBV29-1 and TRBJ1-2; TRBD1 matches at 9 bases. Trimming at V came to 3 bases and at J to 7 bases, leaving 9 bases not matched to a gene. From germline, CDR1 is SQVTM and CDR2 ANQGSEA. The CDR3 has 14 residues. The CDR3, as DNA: TGCAGCGTTGACCCCGGGGACAGGGCCTTTGGCTACACCTTC. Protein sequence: CSVDPGDRAFGYTF.

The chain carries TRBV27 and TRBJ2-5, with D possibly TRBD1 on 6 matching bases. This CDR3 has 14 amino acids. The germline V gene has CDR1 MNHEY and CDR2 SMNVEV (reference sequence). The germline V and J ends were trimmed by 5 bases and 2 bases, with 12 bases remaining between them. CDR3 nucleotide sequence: TGTGCCAGCAGTCCGTGGGGACAACAAGAGACCCAGTACTTC. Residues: CASSPWGQQETQYF.

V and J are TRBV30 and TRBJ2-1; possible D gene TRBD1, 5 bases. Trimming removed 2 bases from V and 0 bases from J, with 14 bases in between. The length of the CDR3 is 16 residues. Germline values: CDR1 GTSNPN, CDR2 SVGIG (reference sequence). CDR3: CAWSSAGLSSYNEQFF. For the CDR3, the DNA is TGTGCCTGGAGTAGTGCAGGGCTGAGCTCCTACAATGAGCAGTTCTTC. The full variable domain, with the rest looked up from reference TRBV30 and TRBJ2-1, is SQTIHQWPATLVQPVGSPLSLECTVEGTSNPNLYWYRQAAGRGLQLLFYSVGIGQISSEVPQNLSASRPQDRQFILSSKKLLLSDSGFYLCAWSSAGLSSYNEQFFGPGTRLTVL.

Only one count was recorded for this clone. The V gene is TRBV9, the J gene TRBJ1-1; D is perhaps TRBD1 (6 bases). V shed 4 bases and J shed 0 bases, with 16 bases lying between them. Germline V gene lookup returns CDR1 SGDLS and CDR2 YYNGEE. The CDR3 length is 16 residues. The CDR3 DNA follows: TGTGCCAGCAGCCCCCAGACAGGAAATCTGAACACTGAAGCTTTCTTT. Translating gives CASSPQTGNLNTEAFF.

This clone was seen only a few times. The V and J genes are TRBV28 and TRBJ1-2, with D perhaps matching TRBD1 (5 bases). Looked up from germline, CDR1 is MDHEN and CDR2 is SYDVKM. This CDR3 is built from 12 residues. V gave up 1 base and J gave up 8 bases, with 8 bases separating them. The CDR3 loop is CASSLSGQGYTF. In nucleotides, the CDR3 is TGTGCCAGCAGTTTATCAGGGCAGGGCTACACCTTC.

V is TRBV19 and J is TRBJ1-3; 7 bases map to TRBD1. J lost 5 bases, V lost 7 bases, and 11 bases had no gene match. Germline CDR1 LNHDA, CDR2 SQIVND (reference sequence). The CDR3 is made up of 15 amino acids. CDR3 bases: TGTGCCAGTACCAACCGAGGGGACAGACGAAACACCATATATTTT. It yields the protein CASTNRGDRRNTIYF.

CDR3 nucleotides: TGTGCCTTGACAGTTTTGAACACTGAAGCTTTCTTT. This encodes CALTVLNTEAFF. This rearrangement joins TRBV30 to TRBJ1-1, with D perhaps matching TRBD1 (5 bases). The CDR3 is made up of 12 amino acids. Germline CDR1 and CDR2: GTSNPN and SVGIG (reference sequence). V lost 7 bases and J lost 0, with 9 bases in between.

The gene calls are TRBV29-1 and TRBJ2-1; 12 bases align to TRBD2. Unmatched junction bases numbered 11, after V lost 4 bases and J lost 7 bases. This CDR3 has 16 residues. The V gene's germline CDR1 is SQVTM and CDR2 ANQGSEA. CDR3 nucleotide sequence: TGCAGCGTTGTCCCTAGCGGGAGGGGGGACACGAATGAGCAGTTCTTC. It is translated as CSVVPSGRGDTNEQFF.

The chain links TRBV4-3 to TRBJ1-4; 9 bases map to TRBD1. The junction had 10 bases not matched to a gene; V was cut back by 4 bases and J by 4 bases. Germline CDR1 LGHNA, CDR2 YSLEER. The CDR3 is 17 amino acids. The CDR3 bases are TGCGCCAGCAGCCGGGACAGGGAGAGGCTCGTTAATGAAAAACTGTTTTTT. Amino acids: CASSRDRERLVNEKLFF.

The CDR3 DNA is TGTGCCAGCAGCCCGGAATCCTTAACAGGGACCGTTACGGATCAGCCCCAGCATTTT. Protein product: CASSPESLTGTVTDQPQHF. The chain uses TRBV5-5 and TRBJ1-5; possible D gene TRBD1, 6 bases. V lost 4 bases, J lost 5 bases, and 28 bases lay in between. CDR1 and CDR2 (germline): SGHKS, YYEKEE (reference sequence). The CDR3 spans 19 residues. Filled out from reference TRBV5-5 and TRBJ1-5, the complete variable domain reads DAGVTQSPTHLIKTRGQQVTLRCSPISGHKSVSWYQQVLGQGPQFIFQYYEKEERGRGNFPDRFSARQFPNYSSELNVNALLLGDSALYLCASSPESLTGTVTDQPQHFGDGTRLSIL.